This T cell receptor beta chain comes out of a study of Graves' ophthalmopathy and Graves' hyperthyroidism. Study-wide findings and caveats: For separating ophthalmopathy from stable hyperthyroidism, a 13-signature model gave about 90% sensitivity and about 82% specificity.

Scientists amplified the TCR beta CDR3 regions from RNA transcripts. Scientists carried out first-round RT-PCR using HTBI primers and then a second-round multiplex PCR. One entry per CDR3 protein, called by TCRdb with MiXCR from the multiplex PCR reads. Among 500,000 to 700,000 distinct CDR3 sequences listed, 22% were seen once. Notes on this clonotype: Its antigen remains unidentified.

Unmatched junction bases numbered 5, after V lost 2 bases and J lost 8 bases. The CDR3 extends over 13 amino acids. Germline V gene data show CDR1 as KGHSH and CDR2 as LQKENI. The sample consisted of peripheral blood. The J gene is TRBJ1-1, the V gene TRBV18; 7 bases fit TRBD1. The sequence was obtained from a young woman with stable Graves' hyperthyroidism. Some clones in this sample may be carry-over from other donors' samples. For the CDR3, the DNA is TGTGCCAGCTCACCAAGACAGGGAGTGGAAGCTTTCTTT. It encodes CASSPRQGVEAFF.